Each of the 2 T cell receptor beta chains below was sequenced from the same sample in a study of blood T cell repertoires in COVID-19. Profiling relied on immunoSEQ multiplex PCR, and the TCRdb table lists in-frame clones only, not all of them. The table has 15,000 to 20,000 clones, around 80% seen once. Sequencing used peripheral blood. The receptor set was obtained from a man between 60 and 75 years old with acute or convalescent COVID-19.

The chain joins TRBV30 to TRBJ1-2; 7 bases line up with TRBD1. V shed 7 bases and J 5 bases; nucleotides not matched to a gene: 10. Germline V gene data show CDR1 as GTSNPN and CDR2 as SVGIG (reference sequence). The CDR3 is 13 amino acids. The CDR3 here is CAFTRDRFYGYTF. CDR3 sequence (DNA): TGTGCCTTCACCCGGGACAGATTTTATGGCTACACCTTC. Full variable domain (outside the CDR3, taken from reference TRBV30 and TRBJ1-2): SQTIHQWPATLVQPVGSPLSLECTVEGTSNPNLYWYRQAAGRGLQLLFYSVGIGQISSEVPQNLSASRPQDRQFILSSKKLLLSDSGFYLCAFTRDRFYGYTFGSGTRLTVV.

CDR3 loop: CATSDSDRGLEEPQHF. DNA of the CDR3: TGTGCCACCAGTGATTCTGACAGGGGGCTCGAGGAGCCCCAGCATTTT. The V gene is TRBV24-1, the J gene TRBJ1-5, with 10 bases identical to TRBD1. With 2 bases clipped from V and 8 bases from J, the junction kept 8 bases outside the gene matches. The CDR3 runs 16 residues. From germline, CDR1 is KGHDR and CDR2 SFDVKD.